This TCR beta chain derives from a study of blood T cell repertoires in COVID-19. Overall study context: Sites in the United States, Italy and Spain provided acute and convalescent COVID-19 samples. From T cells, B-cell-depleted T cells, or PBMCs came the material, which was cDNA or gDNA.

V dropped 11 bases and J dropped 3 bases, with 19 bases sitting between them. The CDR3 loop spans 15 amino acids. Germline lookup yields CDR1 MDHEN and CDR2 SYDVKM. Original data processing: Amplified reference gene primers provided the basis for estimating nucleated cell counts. Clones were read by immunoSEQ multiplex PCR, and TCRdb kept only the in-frame ones, dropping some. From that table come the V and J calls and clone size; the DNA was used to work out D and trimming. Here the sample spans about 100,000 clones, around four fifths being singletons. V is TRBV28 and J is TRBJ2-2; tentatively, D is TRBD1 (8 bases). The clonotype originates from a woman aged 65 to 85 with acute or convalescent COVID-19. The sample consisted of peripheral blood. The CDR3 DNA reads TGTGCCGAACGGCCAGCGGGACAGGACACCGGGGAGCTGTTTTTT. Translating gives CAERPAGQDTGELFF.